This T cell receptor (beta chain) derives from a study of T cell changes during pregnancy in multiple sclerosis (dated by TCRdb to about 2019). General notes on the study: The study looked at changes in the T cell repertoire across pregnancy in women with multiple sclerosis.

Receptor libraries were prepared by the immunoSEQ multiplex PCR assay. TCRdb's version of the immuneACCESS table is confined to in-frame rearrangements and falls short of the full clone set. An unresolved V gene accounts for under half of the shortfall where checked; the remainder is of unknown origin. The sample table contains 55,000 or so clones; only one count was recorded for about 90% of them. The ten largest clones represent about 0.64% of the sample. Details on this clone: Which antigen it targets is not known. No base quality values were provided; no much bigger clone lies one nucleotide off.

Trimming at the junction amounts to 5 bases on V and 5 bases on J, and the germline ends lie 18 bases apart. As encoded in the germline V gene, CDR1 is SGHTA while CDR2 is FQGNSA. CDR3 length: 15 amino acids, cysteine to phenylalanine. Just CDR3 DNA is preserved here, 45 bases in frame from base 1. This clonotype was obtained from a female donor with multiple sclerosis, enrolled in a pregnancy study. Material: CD4+ T cells from peripheral blood mononuclear cells, obtained after pregnancy. This chain joins TRBV7-2 to TRBJ2-5; the D segment could be TRBD2, given 7 matching bases. The CDR3 here reads CASSPQGGFGETQYF. Read as DNA, the sequence is TGTGCCAGCAGCCCACAGGGAGGGTTCGGGGAGACCCAGTACTTC.